Listed here are 30 T cell receptor beta chains from one sample, sequenced in a study of Graves' ophthalmopathy and Graves' hyperthyroidism. The authors amplified TCR beta CDR3 regions, and they did so from RNA transcripts for repertoire sequencing. HTBI primers were used in a first-round RT-PCR, which preceded a second-round multiplex PCR. TCRdb processed the multiplex PCR reads anew with MiXCR; each CDR3 protein has one entry. Among over 450,000 distinct CDR3 sequences listed, 13% to 15% were seen once. Input material: blood. The receptors stem from a woman aged 25 to 39 with Graves' ophthalmopathy.

Comments on this clonotype: Possible read error: a much larger clone is one base away. V and J are TRBV12-3 or TRBV12-4 and TRBJ2-2; TRBD2 agrees at 11 bases. This CDR3 has 16 amino acids. Trimming took 6 bases from V and 9 from J; bases not matched to a gene: 12. The CDR3 sequence is CASSPSGRPGTRELFF. DNA of the CDR3: TGTGCCAGCAGCCCTAGCGGGAGGCCGGGGACCCGGGAGCTGTTTTTT.

This clonotype was counted at least ten times. The chain joins TRBV19 to TRBJ2-2, with TRBD1 matching 9 bases. Looked up from germline, CDR1 is LNHDA and CDR2 is SQIVND (reference sequence). The CDR3 contains 17 residues. J lost 6 bases, V lost 1 base, and 9 bases had no gene match. The DNA for the CDR3 is TGTGCCAGTAGTATAGCCGGGGACAGGGTTTTCCCCGGGGAGCTGTTTTTT. Translating gives CASSIAGDRVFPGELFF.

This clonotype was observed many times. V gene TRBV13 combines with J gene TRBJ1-6; 8 bases align to TRBD1. Germline V gene lookup returns CDR1 PRHDT and CDR2 FYEKMQ (reference sequence). This CDR3 spans 15 amino acids. With 2 bases clipped from V and 9 bases from J, the junction kept 6 bases outside the gene matches. The CDR3 DNA reads as TGTGCCAGCAGCTTAAACCAGGGGGCAGGTTCACCCCTCCACTTT. Protein sequence: CASSLNQGAGSPLHF.

This clonotype appeared many times. The genes are TRBV6-1 and TRBJ2-7, with 9 bases lining up with TRBD2. This CDR3 is 15 amino acids long. The ends lost 6 bases at V and 2 bases at J; junction bases unmatched: 8. Germline-derived CDR1 and CDR2 are MNHNS and SASEGT. In nucleotides, the CDR3 is TGTGCCAGCAGCCCTCTAGCGGGGAGGACCTACGAGCAGTACTTC. Protein product: CASSPLAGRTYEQYF.

There are many counts of this clonotype. V gene TRBV7-8 combines with J gene TRBJ1-6; D is unresolved. Germline assignment: CDR1 SGHVS and CDR2 FQNEAQ. The CDR3 runs 15 residues. Trimming removed 0 bases from V and 7 bases from J, with 10 bases in between. CDR3 DNA sequence: TGTGCCAGCAGCTTAGCCAGGTTCTCAAATTCACCCCTCCACTTT. Residues: CASSLARFSNSPLHF.

Note on this clonotype: A read error may be the cause here, since a much bigger clone is one base away. The DNA is omitted, as the CDR3 cannot be located on it reliably, and the CDR3 follows TCRdb's listing. The chain combines TRBV5-6 with TRBJ2-2; the D call of TRBD1 is as the table states it, not checked on the DNA. CDR1 and CDR2 from the germline V gene are SGHDT and YYEEEE. The CDR3 contains 16 residues when both ends are counted. The CDR3 sequence is CASSFGPGTNTGELCF.

The chain links TRBV4-1 to TRBJ2-2, with D unclear. CDR3 length: 15 amino acids. V was shortened by 0 bases and J by 4 bases, with 9 bases between the two germline ends. From germline, CDR1 is MGHRA and CDR2 YSYEKL. Written as DNA, the CDR3 is TGCGCCAGCAGCCAAGAGGGTCAGATCACCGGGGAGCTGTTTTTT. It encodes CASSQEGQITGELFF.

This clonotype was seen ten or more times. The gene calls are TRBV6-2 or TRBV6-3 and TRBJ2-6; D ambiguous. The CDR3 spans 13 residues. V gave up 7 bases and J gave up 1 base, with 5 bases separating them. Per germline, CDR1 MNHEY and CDR2 SVGEGT. The CDR3 region is CASKGSGANVLTF. The CDR3 bases are TGTGCCAGCAAGGGATCTGGGGCCAACGTCCTGACTTTC.

This clonotype was recorded many times. The chain joins TRBV6-5 to TRBJ2-5; 8 nucleotides line up with TRBD1. Trimming at V came to 4 bases and at J to 4 bases, leaving 5 bases not matched to a gene. In germline, CDR1 is MNHEY, CDR2 SVGAGI. The CDR3 loop spans 14 amino acids. CDR3 amino acids: CASSFSDRGETQYF. CDR3 DNA: TGTGCCAGCAGTTTTTCCGACAGGGGAGAGACCCAGTACTTC.

The V call is TRBV6-1, the J call TRBJ2-2, with D possibly being TRBD1 or TRBD2 (5 bases each). Germline lookup yields CDR1 MNHNS and CDR2 SASEGT. The CDR3 sequence is 14 residues long. V lost 6 bases and J lost 0, with 8 bases in between. CDR3: CASRRGPNTGELFF. CDR3 DNA: TGTGCCAGCAGGAGGGGACCGAACACCGGGGAGCTGTTTTTT.

Concerning this clonotype itself: An end of the junction differs from the germline gene, which may be a read error. This rearrangement joins TRBV9 to TRBJ2-2, with D perhaps matching TRBD1 (6 bases). The CDR3 is 19 residues long. Germline CDR1 reads SGDLS; CDR2 reads YYNGEE. This chain's CDR3 is CASSVEGMGHGWNTGELCF. The CDR3 DNA sequence: TGTGCCAGCAGCGTAGAAGGTATGGGACACGGATGGAACACCGGGGAGCTGTGTTTT. Full variable domain (outside the CDR3, taken from reference TRBV9 and TRBJ2-2): DSGVTQTPKHLITATGQRVTLRCSPRSGDLSVYWYQQSLDQGLQFLIQYYNGEERAKGNILERFSAQQFPDLHSELNLSSLELGDSALYFCASSVEGMGHGWNTGELCFGEGSRLTVL.

In DNA, the CDR3 is TGTGCTAGTAGACAGGGGGCAGGAGAGACCCAGTACTTC. Translation gives CASRQGAGETQYF. V usage is TRBV12-5 and J usage is TRBJ2-5; 10 bases are a match to TRBD1. The CDR3 contains 13 residues. Unmatched junction bases numbered 4, after V lost 8 bases and J lost 4 bases. Germline CDR1 and CDR2: LGHNT and FRNRAP.

There are many counts of this clonotype. This chain joins TRBV20-1 and TRBJ2-7, with D tentatively TRBD2 (6 bases). This CDR3 is built from 13 residues. The V and J ends lost 5 bases and 4 bases respectively, with 15 bases between them. Germline V gene sequence: CDR1 DFQATT, CDR2 SNEGSKA (reference sequence). CDR3 loop: CSAGGRTKYEQYF. The CDR3 DNA follows: TGCAGTGCTGGAGGAAGGACTAAATACGAGCAGTACTTC.

This clonotype was observed many times. The V and J genes are TRBV12-5 and TRBJ2-5; perhaps TRBD1 as D (5 bases). V was clipped by 1 base and J by 5 bases, with 14 bases between them. Germline V gene data show CDR1 as LGHNT and CDR2 as FRNRAP. This CDR3 comprises 15 residues. CDR3 DNA sequence: TGTGCTAGTGGTTTGGGGCAGGGCCTGGGTGAGACCCAGTACTTC. This encodes CASGLGQGLGETQYF. Filled out from reference TRBV12-5 and TRBJ2-5, the complete variable domain reads DARVTQTPRHKVTEMGQEVTMRCQPILGHNTVFWYRQTMMQGLELLAYFRNRAPLDDSGMPKDRFSAEMPDATLATLKIQPSEPRDSAVYFCASGLGQGLGETQYFGPGTRLLVL.

This clonotype was seen at least ten times. The V gene is TRBV24-1, the J gene TRBJ2-7, with D perhaps matching TRBD1 (6 bases). CDR1 KGHDR and CDR2 SFDVKD come from the germline V gene. Trimming took off 3 bases at V and 6 bases at J, with 26 bases between the two ends. The CDR3 is 18 amino acids. Written as DNA, the CDR3 is TGTGCCACCAGTGATCCGAACGTTCCGGGACACCCCTCGATCGAGCAGTACTTC. Translation: CATSDPNVPGHPSIEQYF.

This clonotype was recorded at least ten times. The genes are TRBV12-3 or TRBV12-4 and TRBJ2-7; D ambiguous. This CDR3 has 16 residues. V lost 4 bases and J lost 0, with 16 bases in between. CDR3: CASSSLGAPSSYEQYF. The CDR3 nucleotides read TGTGCCAGCAGTTCCCTGGGCGCCCCTAGCTCCTACGAGCAGTACTTC.

This clonotype was seen ten or more times. The V call is TRBV20-1, the J call TRBJ1-1; D is perhaps TRBD1 (6 bases). This CDR3 is 15 amino acids long. Trimming pared 6 bases from V and 1 base from J, leaving 18 bases between. The V gene's germline CDR1 is DFQATT and CDR2 SNEGSKA (reference sequence). This CDR3 reads CSAPRRGARNTEAFF. DNA for the CDR3: TGCAGTGCGCCCCGGAGGGGGGCGCGGAACACTGAAGCTTTCTTT.

At least ten counts were recorded for this clonotype. The chain links TRBV6-1 to TRBJ2-7; D is unresolved. Germline CDR1 and CDR2: MNHNS and SASEGT. This CDR3 is built from 15 residues. Trimming cost V 4 bases and J 2 bases, with 15 bases left between them. The CDR3 loop is CASSAVGPFTYEQYF. CDR3 coding DNA: TGTGCCAGCAGTGCAGTGGGTCCGTTTACCTACGAGCAGTACTTC.

The chain uses TRBV6-1 and TRBJ1-1; D is unclear. Germline values: CDR1 MNHNS, CDR2 SASEGT. V was cut by 3 bases and J by 5 bases, with 7 bases left in between. The CDR3 runs 12 residues. The CDR3 here is CASSDGWTEAFF. CDR3 sequence (DNA): TGTGCCAGCAGTGACGGGTGGACTGAAGCTTTCTTT.

This clonotype occurred many times. The V call is TRBV2, the J call TRBJ2-2; the match to TRBD2 covers 11 bases. Germline V gives CDR1 SNHLY, CDR2 FYNNEI. The V gene end was trimmed by 7 bases and the J gene end by 6 bases; junction bases not matched to a gene: 4. The CDR3 is made up of 14 amino acids. The DNA of the CDR3 is TGTGCCAGCAAACTAGCGGGAGTGGCCGGGGAGCTGTTTTTT. Amino acid sequence: CASKLAGVAGELFF. The entire variable domain, with the rest obtained from reference TRBV2 and TRBJ2-2, is as follows: EPEVTQTPSHQVTQMGQEVILRCVPISNHLYFYWYRQILGQKVEFLVSFYNNEISEKSEIFDDQFSVERPDGSNFTLKIRSTKLEDSAMYFCASKLAGVAGELFFGEGSRLTVL.

The V gene is TRBV5-6, the J gene TRBJ2-5; D may be TRBD1 (5 bases). V was cut by 6 bases and J by 3 bases, with 21 bases left in between. Per the germline V gene, CDR1 is SGHDT and CDR2 is YYEEEE. The CDR3 totals 16 residues. Written as DNA, the CDR3 is TGTGCCAGCACCGTTTTTCCGCTGGACATTGAAGAGACCCAGTACTTC. Translated: CASTVFPLDIEETQYF.

V is TRBV7-8 and J is TRBJ1-2, with D perhaps TRBD1 (5 bases). V dropped 1 base and J dropped 8 bases, with 14 bases sitting between them. CDR3 size: 14 residues. CDR1 and CDR2 from the germline V gene are SGHVS and FQNEAQ. CDR3 amino acids: CASSLGAGMEGYTF. The CDR3 DNA is TGTGCCAGCAGCTTAGGGGCAGGGATGGAAGGCTACACCTTC.

This clonotype has ten or more counts. The chain uses TRBV20-1 and TRBJ2-5, with 7 positions matching TRBD1. Trimming took 3 bases from V and 2 from J; bases not matched to a gene: 3. The CDR3 sequence is 13 residues long. The V gene's germline CDR1 is DFQATT and CDR2 SNEGSKA (reference sequence). The CDR3 coding sequence is TGCAGTGCTAGGGGCAGGGGGCAAGAGACCCAGTACTTC. It translates to CSARGRGQETQYF.

The table lists this clonotype with many counts. The rearrangement links TRBV5-1 to TRBJ1-5, with D unclear. In germline, CDR1 is SGHRS, CDR2 YFSETQ. This CDR3 comprises 14 residues. With 2 bases removed from V and 5 bases from J, the gap between germline ends came to 11 bases. Here the CDR3 reads CASSLEGAHQPQHF. The CDR3 nucleotides are TGCGCCAGCAGCTTAGAAGGAGCCCATCAGCCCCAGCATTTT.

This clonotype was seen a handful of times. This chain uses TRBV2 with TRBJ2-5, with TRBD1 matching 7 bases. V gave up 5 bases and J gave up 0 bases; unmatched junction bases: 6. CDR3 length: 15 amino acids. In germline, CDR1 is SNHLY, CDR2 FYNNEI. CDR3 protein: CASSLTQGNQETQYF. In DNA, the CDR3 is TGTGCCAGCAGTCTAACACAGGGGAACCAAGAGACCCAGTACTTC.

This clonotype has at least ten counts. The chain has TRBV18 and TRBJ2-7; D might be TRBD1 or TRBD2, each matching 5 bases. The CDR3 length is 15 residues. V lost 6 bases and J lost 0, with 15 bases in between. Germline assignment: CDR1 KGHSH and CDR2 LQKENI. The CDR3: CASSTSGTDSYEQYF. CDR3 in DNA: TGTGCCAGCTCCACTTCCGGGACGGACTCCTACGAGCAGTACTTC.

The table lists this clonotype with many counts. The V call is TRBV6-1, the J call TRBJ1-2, with 10 bases matching TRBD1. V was clipped by 7 bases and J by 3 bases; unmatched bases: 5. This CDR3 spans 14 amino acids. Germline CDR1 and CDR2: MNHNS and SASEGT. The CDR3 nucleotides are TGTGCCAGCATCGGACAGGGGGTTTACTATGGCTACACCTTC. Amino acids: CASIGQGVYYGYTF.

This clonotype was detected ten times or more. V is TRBV6-1 and J is TRBJ2-5; D might be TRBD1 (6 bases). The CDR3 contains 14 residues. Trimming shortened V by 5 bases and J by 3 bases, and 13 bases separated the two germline ends. CDR1 and CDR2 from the germline V gene are MNHNS and SASEGT. CDR3 sequence (DNA): TGTGCCAGCAGTCCATTCACAGGGAAAGAGACCCAGTACTTC. Amino acid sequence: CASSPFTGKETQYF.

This clonotype has more than one count but fewer than ten. The chain is built from TRBV27 and TRBJ2-5, with 8 bases identical to TRBD1. The V gene end was trimmed by 4 bases and the J gene end by 5 bases; junction bases not matched to a gene: 6. Germline V gene data show CDR1 as MNHEY and CDR2 as SMNVEV (reference sequence). The CDR3 length is 14 residues. Here the CDR3 DNA reads TGTGCCAGCAGTTGGACAGGGCAGTGGGAGACCCAGTACTTC. This gives the protein CASSWTGQWETQYF.

At least ten counts were recorded for this clonotype. Here the CDR3 DNA reads TGTGCCAGCAGTTCCTTCGGCGAGCAGTACTTC. This translates into CASSSFGEQYF. The chain employs TRBV12-3 or TRBV12-4 and TRBJ2-7; D gene ambiguous. The V and J ends lost 4 bases and 6 bases respectively, with 7 bases between them. This CDR3 has 11 amino acids.